This T cell receptor (beta chain) appears in the sequencing data of a study of blood T cell repertoires in COVID-19. Turning to the study itself: COVID-19 samples, acute and convalescent, were from the United States, Italy and Spain.

This clone was seen more than once but under ten times. While infection was still active, Seattle patients were enrolled and then followed longitudinally. Sequenced by immunoSEQ multiplex PCR; TCRdb stores in-frame clones only, minus some. The table lists about 230,000 clones, 65% to 90% of them singletons. Source material: peripheral blood. The origin of this receptor is a man aged 50-59 years with COVID-19, enrolled during active disease.

CDR3 nucleotides: TGTGCCAGCAGTTCAATGACAGGGGCTGAAGCTTTCTTT. This translates into CASSSMTGAEAFF. The V and J genes are TRBV12-3 or TRBV12-4 and TRBJ1-1, with 8 bases fitting TRBD1. With 4 bases clipped from V and 6 bases from J, the junction kept 4 bases outside the gene matches. The CDR3 sequence is 13 residues long.